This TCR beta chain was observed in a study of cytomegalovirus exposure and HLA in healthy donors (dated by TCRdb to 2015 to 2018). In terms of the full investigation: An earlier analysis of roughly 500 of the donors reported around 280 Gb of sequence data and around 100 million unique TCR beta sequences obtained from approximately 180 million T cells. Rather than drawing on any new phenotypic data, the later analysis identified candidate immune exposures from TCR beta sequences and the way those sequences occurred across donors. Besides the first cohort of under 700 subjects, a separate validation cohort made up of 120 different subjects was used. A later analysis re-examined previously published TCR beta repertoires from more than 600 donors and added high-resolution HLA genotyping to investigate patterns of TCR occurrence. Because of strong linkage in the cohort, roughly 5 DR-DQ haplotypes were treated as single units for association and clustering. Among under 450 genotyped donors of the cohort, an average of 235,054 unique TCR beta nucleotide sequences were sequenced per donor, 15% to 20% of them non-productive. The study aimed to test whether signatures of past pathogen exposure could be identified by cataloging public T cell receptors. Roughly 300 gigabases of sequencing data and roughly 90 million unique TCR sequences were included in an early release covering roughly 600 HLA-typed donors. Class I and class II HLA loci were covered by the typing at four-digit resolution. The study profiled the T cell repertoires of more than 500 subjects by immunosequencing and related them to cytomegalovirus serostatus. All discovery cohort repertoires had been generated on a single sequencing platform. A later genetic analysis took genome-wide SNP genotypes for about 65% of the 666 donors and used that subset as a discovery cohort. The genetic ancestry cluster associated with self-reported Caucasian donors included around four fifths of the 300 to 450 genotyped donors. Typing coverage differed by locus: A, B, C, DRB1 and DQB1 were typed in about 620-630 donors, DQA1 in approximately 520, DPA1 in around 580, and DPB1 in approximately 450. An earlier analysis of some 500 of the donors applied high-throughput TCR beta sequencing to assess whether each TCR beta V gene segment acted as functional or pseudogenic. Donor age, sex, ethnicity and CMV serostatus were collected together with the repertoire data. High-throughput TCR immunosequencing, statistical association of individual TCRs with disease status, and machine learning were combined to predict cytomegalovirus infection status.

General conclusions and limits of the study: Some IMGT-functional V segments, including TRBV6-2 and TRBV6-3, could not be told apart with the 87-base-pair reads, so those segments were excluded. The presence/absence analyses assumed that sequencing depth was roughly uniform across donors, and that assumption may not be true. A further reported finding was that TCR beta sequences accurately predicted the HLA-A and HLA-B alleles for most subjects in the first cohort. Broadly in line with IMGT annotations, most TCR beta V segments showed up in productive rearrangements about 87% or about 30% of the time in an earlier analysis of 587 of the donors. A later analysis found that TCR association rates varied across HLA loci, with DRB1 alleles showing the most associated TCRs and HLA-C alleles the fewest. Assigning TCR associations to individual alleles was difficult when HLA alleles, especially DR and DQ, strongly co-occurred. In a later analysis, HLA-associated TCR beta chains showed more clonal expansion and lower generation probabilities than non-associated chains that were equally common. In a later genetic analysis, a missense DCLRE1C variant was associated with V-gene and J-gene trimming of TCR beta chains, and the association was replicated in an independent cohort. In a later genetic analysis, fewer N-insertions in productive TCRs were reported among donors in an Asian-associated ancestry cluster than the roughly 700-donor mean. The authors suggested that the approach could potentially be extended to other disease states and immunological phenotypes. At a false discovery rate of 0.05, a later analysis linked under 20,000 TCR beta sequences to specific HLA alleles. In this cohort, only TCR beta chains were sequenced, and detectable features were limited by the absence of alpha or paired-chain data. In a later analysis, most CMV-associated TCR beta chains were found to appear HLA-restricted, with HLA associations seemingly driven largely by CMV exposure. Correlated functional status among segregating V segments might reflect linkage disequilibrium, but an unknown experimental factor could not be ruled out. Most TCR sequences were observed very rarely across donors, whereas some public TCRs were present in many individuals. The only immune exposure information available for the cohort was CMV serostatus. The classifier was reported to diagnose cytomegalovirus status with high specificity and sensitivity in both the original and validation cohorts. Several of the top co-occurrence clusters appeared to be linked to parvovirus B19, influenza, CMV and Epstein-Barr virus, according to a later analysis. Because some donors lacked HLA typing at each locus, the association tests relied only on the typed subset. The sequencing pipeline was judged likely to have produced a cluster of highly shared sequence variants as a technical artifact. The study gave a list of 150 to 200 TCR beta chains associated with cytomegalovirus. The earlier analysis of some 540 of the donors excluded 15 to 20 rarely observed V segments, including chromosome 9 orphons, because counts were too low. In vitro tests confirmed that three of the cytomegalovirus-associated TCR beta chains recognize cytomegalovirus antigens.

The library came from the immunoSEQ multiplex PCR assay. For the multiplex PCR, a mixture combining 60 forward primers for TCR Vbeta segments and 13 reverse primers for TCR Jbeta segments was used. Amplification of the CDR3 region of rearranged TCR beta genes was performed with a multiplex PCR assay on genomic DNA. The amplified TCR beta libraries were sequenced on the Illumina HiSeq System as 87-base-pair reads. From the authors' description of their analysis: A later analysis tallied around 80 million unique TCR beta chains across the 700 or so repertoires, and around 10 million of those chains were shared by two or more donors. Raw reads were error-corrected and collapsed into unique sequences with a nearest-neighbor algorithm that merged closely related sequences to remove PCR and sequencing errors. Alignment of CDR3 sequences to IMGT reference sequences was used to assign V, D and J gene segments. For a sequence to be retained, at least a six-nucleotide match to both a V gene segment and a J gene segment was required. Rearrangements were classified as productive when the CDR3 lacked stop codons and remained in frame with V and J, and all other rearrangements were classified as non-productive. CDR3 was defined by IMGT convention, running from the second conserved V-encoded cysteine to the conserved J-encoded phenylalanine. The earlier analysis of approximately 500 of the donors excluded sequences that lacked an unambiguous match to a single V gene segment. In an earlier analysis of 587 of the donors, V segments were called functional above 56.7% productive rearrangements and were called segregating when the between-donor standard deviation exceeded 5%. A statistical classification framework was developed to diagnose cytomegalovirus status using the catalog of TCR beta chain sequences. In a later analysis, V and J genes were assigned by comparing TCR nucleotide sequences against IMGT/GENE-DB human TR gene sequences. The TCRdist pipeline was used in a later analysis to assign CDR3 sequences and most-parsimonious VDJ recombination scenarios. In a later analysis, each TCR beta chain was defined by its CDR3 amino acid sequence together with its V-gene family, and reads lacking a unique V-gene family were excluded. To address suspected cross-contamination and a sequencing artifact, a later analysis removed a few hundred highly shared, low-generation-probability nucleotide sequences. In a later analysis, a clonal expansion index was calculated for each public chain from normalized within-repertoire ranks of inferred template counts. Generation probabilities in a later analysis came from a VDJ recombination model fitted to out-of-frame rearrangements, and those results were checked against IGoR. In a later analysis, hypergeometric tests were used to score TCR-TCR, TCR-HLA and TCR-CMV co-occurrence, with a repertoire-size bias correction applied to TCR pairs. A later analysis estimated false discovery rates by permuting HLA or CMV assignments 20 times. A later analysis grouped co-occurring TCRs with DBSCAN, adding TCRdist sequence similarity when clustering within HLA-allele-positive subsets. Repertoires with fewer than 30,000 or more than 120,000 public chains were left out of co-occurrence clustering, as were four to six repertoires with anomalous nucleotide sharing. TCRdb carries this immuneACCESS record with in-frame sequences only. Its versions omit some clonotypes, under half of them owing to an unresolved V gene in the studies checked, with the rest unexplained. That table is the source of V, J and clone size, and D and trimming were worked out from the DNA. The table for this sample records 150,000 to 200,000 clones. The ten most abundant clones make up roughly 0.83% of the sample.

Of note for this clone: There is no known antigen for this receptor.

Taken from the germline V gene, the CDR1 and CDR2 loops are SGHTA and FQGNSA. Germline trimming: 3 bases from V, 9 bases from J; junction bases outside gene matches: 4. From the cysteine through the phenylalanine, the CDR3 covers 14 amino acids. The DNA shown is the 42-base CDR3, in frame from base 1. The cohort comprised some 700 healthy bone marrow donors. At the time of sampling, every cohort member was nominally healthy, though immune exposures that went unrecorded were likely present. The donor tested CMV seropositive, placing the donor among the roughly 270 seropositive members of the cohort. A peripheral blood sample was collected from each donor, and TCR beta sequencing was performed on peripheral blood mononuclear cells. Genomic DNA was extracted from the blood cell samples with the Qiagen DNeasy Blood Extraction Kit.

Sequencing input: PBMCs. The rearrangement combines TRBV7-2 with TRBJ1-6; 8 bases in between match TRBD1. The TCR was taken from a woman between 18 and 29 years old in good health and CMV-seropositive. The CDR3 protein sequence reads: CASSFGQGSSPLHF. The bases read TGTGCCAGCAGCTTCGGACAGGGTAGTTCACCCCTCCACTTT.